The clone carrying this T cell receptor (beta chain) was seen more than once but under ten times. In the same sample, other DNA sequences code for this CDR3. All of the isolated RNA was reverse transcribed, so expressed TCRB transcripts were sequenced. Produced via immunoSEQ multiplex PCR; TCRdb's table is partial and in-frame only. This sample has a few hundred thousand clones; about 32% occur once, and the top ten carry about 0.065%. This CDR3 spans 11 amino acids. V was shortened by 3 bases and J by 5 bases, with 7 bases between the two germline ends. Germline-derived CDR1 and CDR2 are DFQATT and SNEGSKA (reference sequence). The data were obtained in a study of beta chain features in type 1 diabetes.

The rearrangement joins TRBV20-1 to TRBJ1-2; no firm D call. This clonotype was obtained from a man aged 18-30 years in good health. The sequencing sample was made of naive CD4+ T cells from blood. The CDR3: CSASVGYGYTF. Written as DNA, the CDR3 is TGCAGTGCTAGCGTGGGATATGGCTACACCTTC.